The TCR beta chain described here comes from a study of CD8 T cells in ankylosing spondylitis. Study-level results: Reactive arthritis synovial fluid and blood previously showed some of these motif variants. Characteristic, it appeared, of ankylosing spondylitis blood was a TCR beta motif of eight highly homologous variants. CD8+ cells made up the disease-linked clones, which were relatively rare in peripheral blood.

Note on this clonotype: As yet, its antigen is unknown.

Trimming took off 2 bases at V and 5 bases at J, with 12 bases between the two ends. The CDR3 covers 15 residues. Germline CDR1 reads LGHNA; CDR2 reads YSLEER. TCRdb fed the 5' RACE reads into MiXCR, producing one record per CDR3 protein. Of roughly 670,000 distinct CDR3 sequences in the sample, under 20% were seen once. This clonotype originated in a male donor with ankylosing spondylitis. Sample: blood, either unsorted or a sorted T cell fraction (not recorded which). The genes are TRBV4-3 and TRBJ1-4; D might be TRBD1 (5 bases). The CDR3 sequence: CASSQTGTGNEKLFF. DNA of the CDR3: TGCGCCAGCAGCCAAACCGGGACGGGAAATGAAAAACTGTTTTTT.